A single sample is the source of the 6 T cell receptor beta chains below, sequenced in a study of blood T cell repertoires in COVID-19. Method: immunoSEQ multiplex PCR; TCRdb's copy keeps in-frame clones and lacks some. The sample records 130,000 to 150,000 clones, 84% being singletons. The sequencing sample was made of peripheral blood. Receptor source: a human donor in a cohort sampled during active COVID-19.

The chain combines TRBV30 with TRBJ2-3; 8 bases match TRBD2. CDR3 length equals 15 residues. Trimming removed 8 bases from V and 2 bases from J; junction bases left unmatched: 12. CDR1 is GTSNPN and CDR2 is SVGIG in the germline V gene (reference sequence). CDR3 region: CAGLFKRGITDTQYF. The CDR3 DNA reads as TGTGCCGGGCTGTTTAAGCGGGGGATCACAGATACGCAGTATTTT.

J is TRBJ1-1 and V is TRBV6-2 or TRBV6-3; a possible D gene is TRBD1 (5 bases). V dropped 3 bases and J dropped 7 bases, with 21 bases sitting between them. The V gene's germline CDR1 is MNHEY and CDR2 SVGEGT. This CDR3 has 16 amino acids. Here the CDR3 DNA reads TGTGCCAGCAGTTATTCCATTTATGGATCAGGGTATGAAGCTTTCTTT. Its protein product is CASSYSIYGSGYEAFF.

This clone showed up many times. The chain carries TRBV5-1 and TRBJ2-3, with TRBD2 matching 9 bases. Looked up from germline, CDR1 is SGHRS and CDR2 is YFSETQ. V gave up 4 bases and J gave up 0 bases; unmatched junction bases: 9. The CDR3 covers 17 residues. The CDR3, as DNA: TGCGCCAGCAGCGTCCGCCCTAGCGGGGTTAGCACAGATACGCAGTATTTT. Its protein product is CASSVRPSGVSTDTQYF.

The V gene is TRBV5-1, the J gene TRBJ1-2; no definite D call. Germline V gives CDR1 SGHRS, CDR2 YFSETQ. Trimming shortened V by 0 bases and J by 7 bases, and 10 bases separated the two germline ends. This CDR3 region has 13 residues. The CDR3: CASSLDTVGGYTF. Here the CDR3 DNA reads TGCGCCAGCAGCTTGGATACGGTCGGTGGCTACACCTTC.

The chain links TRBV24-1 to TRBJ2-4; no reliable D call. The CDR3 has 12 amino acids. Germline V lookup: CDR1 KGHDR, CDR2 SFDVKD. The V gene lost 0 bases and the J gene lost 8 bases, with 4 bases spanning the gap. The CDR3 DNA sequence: TGTGCCACCAGTGATTTGACGGACATTCAGTACTTC. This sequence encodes CATSDLTDIQYF.

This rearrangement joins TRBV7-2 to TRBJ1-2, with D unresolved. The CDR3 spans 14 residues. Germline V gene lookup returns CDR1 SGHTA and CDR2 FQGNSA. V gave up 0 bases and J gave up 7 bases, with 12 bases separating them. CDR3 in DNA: TGTGCCAGCAGCTTAGCGCACCCTAACGGTGGCTACACCTTC. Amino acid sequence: CASSLAHPNGGYTF.